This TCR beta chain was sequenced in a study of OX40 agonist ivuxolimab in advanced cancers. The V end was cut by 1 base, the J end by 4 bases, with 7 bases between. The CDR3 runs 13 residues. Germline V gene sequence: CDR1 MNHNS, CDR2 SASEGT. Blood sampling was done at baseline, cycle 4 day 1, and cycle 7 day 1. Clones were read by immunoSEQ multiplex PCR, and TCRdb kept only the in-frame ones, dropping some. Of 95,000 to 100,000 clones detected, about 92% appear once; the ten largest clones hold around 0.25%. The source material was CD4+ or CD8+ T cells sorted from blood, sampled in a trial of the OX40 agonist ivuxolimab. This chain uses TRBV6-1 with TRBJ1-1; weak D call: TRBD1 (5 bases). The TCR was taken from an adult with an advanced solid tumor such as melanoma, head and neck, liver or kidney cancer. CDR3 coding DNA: TGTGCCAGCAGTGAAGTGGGGGGCACTGAAGCTTTCTTT. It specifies CASSEVGGTEAFF.